A selection of T cell receptor beta chains follows, all from one sample in a study of shared clonotypes between healthy human individuals. Profiling relied on immunoSEQ multiplex PCR, and the TCRdb table lists in-frame clones only, not all of them. The sample has about 1 million clones; roughly 75% are singletons. Sequenced sample: memory CD4+ T cells sorted from blood. These TCRs come from a young man in good health. Both conserved end residues are part of each CDR3. Each record gives: J gene, D gene, clone size, V gene, CDR3 DNA, CDR3 protein. D genes are given only for firm matches. Where a row states a size, it is once, few, many or the class of an expanded clone; other rows omit it.

j_gene: TRBJ2-7; d_gene: -; abundance: many; v_gene: TRBV18; CDR3nt: TGTGCCAGCTCACGACTTGAATCCTACGAGCAGTACTTC; CDR3aa: CASSRLESYEQYF
j_gene: TRBJ2-7; d_gene: -; abundance: few; v_gene: TRBV5-1; CDR3nt: TGCGCCAGCAGCTTGGCCCCCGGGCCCGGCTACGAGCAGTACTTC; CDR3aa: CASSLAPGPGYEQYF
j_gene: TRBJ2-3; d_gene: TRBD2; abundance: -; v_gene: TRBV5-6; CDR3nt: TGTGCCAGCAGCGACGGGACTAGCGGTTTTCGGTTCTCAGATACGCAGTATTTT; CDR3aa: CASSDGTSGFRFSDTQYF
j_gene: TRBJ2-1; d_gene: -; abundance: -; v_gene: TRBV7-6; CDR3nt: TGTGCCAGCAGCGGAGGGGGGGGGACGACCTACAATGAGCAGTTCTTC; CDR3aa: CASSGGGGTTYNEQFF
j_gene: TRBJ1-2; d_gene: TRBD1; abundance: -; v_gene: TRBV27; CDR3nt: TGTGCCAGCAGTCCCAACAGGGGTGGTGGCTACACCTTC; CDR3aa: CASSPNRGGGYTF
j_gene: TRBJ1-4; d_gene: -; abundance: -; v_gene: TRBV28; CDR3nt: TGTGCCAGCAGGCCTTATGAAAAACTGTTTTTT; CDR3aa: CASRPYEKLFF
j_gene: TRBJ2-2; d_gene: TRBD2; abundance: -; v_gene: TRBV7-9; CDR3nt: TGTGCCAGCAGCTTATTGCGGGGGGAAGACACCGGGGAGCTGTTTTTT; CDR3aa: CASSLLRGEDTGELFF
j_gene: TRBJ1-2; d_gene: -; abundance: -; v_gene: TRBV27; CDR3nt: TGTGCCAGCAGTTCTCGTTTCGGCTACACCTTC; CDR3aa: CASSSRFGYTF
j_gene: TRBJ2-1; d_gene: TRBD2; abundance: -; v_gene: TRBV30; CDR3nt: TGTGCCTGGAGTGTAGCCGCGGGAGGGTTTGAGCAGTTCTTC; CDR3aa: CAWSVAAGGFEQFF
j_gene: TRBJ2-7; d_gene: TRBD1; abundance: -; v_gene: TRBV6-1; CDR3nt: TGTGCCAGCAGTGATGCTCGACAGGGGACCTACGAGCAGTACTTC; CDR3aa: CASSDARQGTYEQYF
j_gene: TRBJ2-2; d_gene: -; abundance: -; v_gene: TRBV5-1; CDR3nt: TGCGCCAGCAGAACTGGTGCAGGGGACACCGGGGAGCTGTTTTTT; CDR3aa: CASRTGAGDTGELFF
j_gene: TRBJ2-7; d_gene: -; abundance: -; v_gene: TRBV27; CDR3nt: TGTGCCAGCAGCCCGAACCCAGGAACCGTACCCTACGAGCAGTACTTC; CDR3aa: CASSPNPGTVPYEQYF
j_gene: TRBJ2-1; d_gene: -; abundance: -; v_gene: TRBV19; CDR3nt: TGTGCCAGTAGTCCCCGAGGAGGTGGCAATGAGCAGTTCTTC; CDR3aa: CASSPRGGGNEQFF
j_gene: TRBJ2-7; d_gene: TRBD2; abundance: -; v_gene: TRBV6-6; CDR3nt: TGTGCCAGCCTACGGAGCGGGAGAGGACCTAGCGAGCAGTACTTC; CDR3aa: CASLRSGRGPSEQYF
j_gene: TRBJ2-1; d_gene: TRBD1; abundance: -; v_gene: TRBV5-1; CDR3nt: TGCGCCAGCAGCTGGGGGACAGGGCAGGTCAATGAGCAGTTCTTC; CDR3aa: CASSWGTGQVNEQFF
j_gene: TRBJ1-3; d_gene: -; abundance: -; v_gene: TRBV18; CDR3nt: TGTGCCAGCTCACCTCGGTCTCAGGGGACCTTCTCTGGAAACACCATATATTTT; CDR3aa: CASSPRSQGTFSGNTIYF
j_gene: TRBJ1-1; d_gene: -; abundance: few; v_gene: TRBV9; CDR3nt: TGTGCCAGCAGCGTCCAGGCCAACATGAACACTGAAGCTTTCTTT; CDR3aa: CASSVQANMNTEAFF
j_gene: TRBJ1-1; d_gene: -; abundance: -; v_gene: TRBV25-1; CDR3nt: TGTGCCAGCAGTGAAACCGACGGTAACACTGAAGCTTTCTTT; CDR3aa: CASSETDGNTEAFF
j_gene: TRBJ2-5; d_gene: -; abundance: -; v_gene: TRBV5-1; CDR3nt: TGCGCCAGCAGCTTGGTAAAAGGGGGAGACCAAGAGACCCAGTACTTC; CDR3aa: CASSLVKGGDQETQYF
j_gene: TRBJ2-1; d_gene: TRBD2; abundance: -; v_gene: TRBV18; CDR3nt: TGTGCCAGCTCACCACCCCTAGCGGGAATATCCTACAATGAGCAGTTCTTC; CDR3aa: CASSPPLAGISYNEQFF
j_gene: TRBJ2-1; d_gene: -; abundance: -; v_gene: TRBV5-1; CDR3nt: TGCGCCAGCAGCTTGGAGATCAATGAGCAGTTCTTC; CDR3aa: CASSLEINEQFF
j_gene: TRBJ2-7; d_gene: TRBD2; abundance: -; v_gene: TRBV2; CDR3nt: TGTGCCAGCGGGGAGTCTGGGCGGGGGGGCCCCTACGAGCAGTACTTC; CDR3aa: CASGESGRGGPYEQYF
j_gene: TRBJ2-7; d_gene: TRBD1; abundance: -; v_gene: TRBV10-3; CDR3nt: TGTGCCATCAGTGAGTTGGGACAGGGAGGTAAGGAGCAGTACTTC; CDR3aa: CAISELGQGGKEQYF
j_gene: TRBJ2-3; d_gene: TRBD2; abundance: -; v_gene: TRBV5-1; CDR3nt: TGCGCCAGCAGCTTGGGACTAGCTAGCACAGATACGCAGTATTTT; CDR3aa: CASSLGLASTDTQYF
j_gene: TRBJ2-7; d_gene: TRBD1; abundance: -; v_gene: TRBV6-5; CDR3nt: TGTGCCAGCAGTTACCAGTCAGGGGGCAACGAGCAGTACTTC; CDR3aa: CASSYQSGGNEQYF
j_gene: TRBJ2-6; d_gene: -; abundance: -; v_gene: TRBV19; CDR3nt: TGTGCCAGTAGAATAACCGGGGCCAACGTCCTGACTTTC; CDR3aa: CASRITGANVLTF
j_gene: TRBJ2-2; d_gene: -; abundance: -; v_gene: TRBV2; CDR3nt: TGTGCCAGCATCAGACGCCCGAACACCGGGGAGCTGTTTTTT; CDR3aa: CASIRRPNTGELFF
j_gene: TRBJ2-5; d_gene: -; abundance: -; v_gene: TRBV7-8; CDR3nt: TGTGCCAGCAGCATAGACGGACGGATTCAAGAGACCCAGTACTTC; CDR3aa: CASSIDGRIQETQYF
j_gene: TRBJ1-5; d_gene: -; abundance: -; v_gene: TRBV6-5; CDR3nt: TGTGCCAGCAGTTACTCGACGGGGCACCAGCCCCAGCATTTT; CDR3aa: CASSYSTGHQPQHF
j_gene: TRBJ1-1; d_gene: -; abundance: few; v_gene: TRBV19; CDR3nt: TGTGCCAGTAGTATAGGCGGACGGATGAACACTGAAGCTTTCTTT; CDR3aa: CASSIGGRMNTEAFF
j_gene: TRBJ2-1; d_gene: -; abundance: -; v_gene: TRBV10-3; CDR3nt: TGTGCCATCAGTGAGTCCAGAGGGGGGGCCAGCAATGAGCAGTTCTTC; CDR3aa: CAISESRGGASNEQFF
j_gene: TRBJ2-7; d_gene: -; abundance: -; v_gene: TRBV7-8; CDR3nt: TGTGCCAGCAGCTTCGCCTCGGGTCCCATAAATTCCTACGAGCAGTACTTC; CDR3aa: CASSFASGPINSYEQYF
j_gene: TRBJ2-7; d_gene: TRBD2; abundance: few; v_gene: TRBV28; CDR3nt: TGTGCCAGCAGTAGGACTAGCGGGGGATCCTACGAGCAGTACTTC; CDR3aa: CASSRTSGGSYEQYF
j_gene: TRBJ2-1; d_gene: -; abundance: -; v_gene: TRBV19; CDR3nt: TGTGCCAGTAGTATAGAAGGGAGAGGAATCGGGAACAATGAGCAGTTCTTC; CDR3aa: CASSIEGRGIGNNEQFF
j_gene: TRBJ2-5; d_gene: TRBD2; abundance: -; v_gene: TRBV2; CDR3nt: TGTGCCAGCAGTGTGGGGCAGCGGGAAGGGGTAGGGACCCAGTACTTC; CDR3aa: CASSVGQREGVGTQYF
j_gene: TRBJ1-5; d_gene: -; abundance: -; v_gene: TRBV5-1; CDR3nt: TGCGCCAGCAGTCTAGGGGAAATGAGCAATCAGCCCCAGCATTTT; CDR3aa: CASSLGEMSNQPQHF
j_gene: TRBJ2-1; d_gene: -; abundance: once; v_gene: TRBV30; CDR3nt: TGTGCCTGGAGTGTTCGGCCGGGAATAGGGTACAATGAGCAGTTCTTC; CDR3aa: CAWSVRPGIGYNEQFF
j_gene: TRBJ1-3; d_gene: -; abundance: -; v_gene: TRBV6-5; CDR3nt: TGTGCCAGCAGTTACTCGCGGAGGTCTGGAAACACCATATATTTT; CDR3aa: CASSYSRRSGNTIYF
j_gene: TRBJ2-2; d_gene: -; abundance: -; v_gene: TRBV7-6; CDR3nt: TGTGCCAGCAGCCCGGGGCAGGGCGGCACCGGGGAGCTGTTTTTT; CDR3aa: CASSPGQGGTGELFF
j_gene: TRBJ1-6; d_gene: -; abundance: few; v_gene: TRBV28; CDR3nt: TGTGCCAGCAGTCTAAGCTCCTATAATTCACCCCTCCACTTT; CDR3aa: CASSLSSYNSPLHF
j_gene: TRBJ1-2; d_gene: -; abundance: many; v_gene: TRBV18; CDR3nt: TGTGCCAGCTCACCGCGTTCAACAGACACTAACTATGGCTACACCTTC; CDR3aa: CASSPRSTDTNYGYTF
j_gene: TRBJ2-2; d_gene: TRBD1; abundance: -; v_gene: TRBV6-1; CDR3nt: TGTGCCAGCAGGGACAGGGGGTCCACCGGGGAGCTGTTTTTT; CDR3aa: CASRDRGSTGELFF